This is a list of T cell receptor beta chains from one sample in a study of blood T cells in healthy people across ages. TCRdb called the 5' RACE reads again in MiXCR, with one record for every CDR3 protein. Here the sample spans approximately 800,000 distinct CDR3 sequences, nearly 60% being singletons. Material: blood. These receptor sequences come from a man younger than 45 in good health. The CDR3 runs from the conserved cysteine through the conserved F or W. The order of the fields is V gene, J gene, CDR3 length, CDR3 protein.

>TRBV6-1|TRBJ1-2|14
CASSEVGGMDGYTF
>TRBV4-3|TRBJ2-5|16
CASSQETGTNQETQYF
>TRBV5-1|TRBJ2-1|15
CASSLAQGTQREQFF
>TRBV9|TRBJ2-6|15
CASSAAGVGANVLTF
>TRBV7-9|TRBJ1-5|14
CASSSQGAEQPQHF
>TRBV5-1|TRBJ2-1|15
CASSVDASGSNEQFF
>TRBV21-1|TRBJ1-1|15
CASSGDRGANTEAFF
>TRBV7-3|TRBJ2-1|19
CASSSKRRAGDFTYNEQFF
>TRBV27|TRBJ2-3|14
CASSTTWDTRTQYF
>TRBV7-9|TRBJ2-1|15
CASSLAEDRVFRQFF
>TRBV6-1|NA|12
CASSVYSPTQYF
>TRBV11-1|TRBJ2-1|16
CASSLNTGVITNEQFF
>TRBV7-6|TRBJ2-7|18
CASSSKIGLQGPIYEQYF
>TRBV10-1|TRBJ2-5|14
CASSDPAGRETQYF
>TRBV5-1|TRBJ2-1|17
CASSLELAGSLGNEQFF
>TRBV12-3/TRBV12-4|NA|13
CASSVQGLIEQYF
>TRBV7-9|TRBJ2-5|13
CASSSSGVETQYF
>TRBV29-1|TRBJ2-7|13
CSVEEAASYEQYF
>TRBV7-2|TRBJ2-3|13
CASSFTIGDTQYF
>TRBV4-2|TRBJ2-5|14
CASSPTPSQETQYF
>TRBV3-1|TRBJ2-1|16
CASSQVPSAGNNEQFF
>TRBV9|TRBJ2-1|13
CASSVATLNEQFF